The 32 T cell receptor beta chains below come from one sample, sequenced in a study of shared clonotypes between healthy human individuals. Using immunoSEQ multiplex PCR, the repertoire was profiled, and TCRdb retains in-frame clones only, with some absent. The data hold about 1 million clones, with around 74% observed a single time. The sequencing input was memory CD4+ T cells sorted from blood. Stated subset: CD45RA-negative fraction. These receptors came from a man aged 18 to 30 in good health.

This chain connects TRBV7-2 to TRBJ2-3; D possibly corresponds to TRBD2 (6 bases). This CDR3 has 16 residues. V was cut by 5 bases and J by 3 bases, with 18 bases left in between. CDR1 and CDR2 (germline): SGHTA, FQGNSA. The CDR3 protein is CASSAGTRAGTDTQYF. The CDR3 nucleotides read TGTGCCAGCAGCGCGGGGACGAGGGCAGGGACAGATACGCAGTATTTT.

On this clone itself: The identical CDR3 is also encoded by other nucleotide sequences in the sample. This rearrangement joins TRBV11-3 to TRBJ1-3; D is uncertain. The CDR3 has 13 amino acids. V lost 5 bases and J 0 bases, leaving 5 bases between the germline ends. Germline V lookup: CDR1 SGHNT, CDR2 YENEEA. CDR3 residues: CASSLNSGNTIYF. The CDR3 coding sequence is TGTGCCAGCAGCCTGAACTCTGGAAACACCATATATTTT.

The chain joins TRBV5-8 to TRBJ2-1, with TRBD2 matching over 11 bases. CDR1 is SGHTS and CDR2 is YDEGEE in the germline V gene. The CDR3 spans 16 residues. Trimming at V came to 3 bases and at J to 7 bases, leaving 9 bases not matched to a gene. The CDR3 reads CASSSGGLAAKNEQFF. The CDR3 coding sequence is TGTGCCAGCAGCTCCGGGGGACTAGCGGCTAAAAATGAGCAGTTCTTC.

Remarks on this clone: The sample contains more than one DNA sequence encoding this CDR3. This rearrangement joins TRBV9 to TRBJ1-2; 9 bases align to TRBD1. There are 14 residues in the CDR3. After removal of 3 bases from V and 4 bases from J, the junction contained 4 bases not matched to a gene. Germline CDR1 is SGDLS and CDR2 is YYNGEE. The CDR3 nucleotides read TGTGCCAGCAGCGCCGGACAGGGGATCTATGGCTACACCTTC. This codes for CASSAGQGIYGYTF.

V and J are TRBV28 and TRBJ2-7; D possibly corresponds to TRBD1 (6 bases). This CDR3 is built from 12 residues. Trimming removed 7 bases at V and 2 bases at J, with 9 bases between. CDR1 MDHEN and CDR2 SYDVKM come from the germline V gene. The CDR3 here is CASNTGPYEQYF. CDR3 nucleotide sequence: TGTGCCAGCAACACAGGGCCCTACGAGCAGTACTTC.

This chain uses TRBV15 with TRBJ1-2; D unresolved. Germline V gene sequence: CDR1 LNHNV, CDR2 YYDKDF (reference sequence). The CDR3 totals 13 residues. V lost 5 bases to trimming and J lost 4 bases, with 11 bases between them. The CDR3 nucleotides are TGTGCCACCAGCGGAGGGCCGCGCTATGGCTACACCTTC. This sequence encodes CATSGGPRYGYTF.

The chain recombines TRBV6-5 with TRBJ1-4; D may be TRBD1 (5 bases). Per the germline V gene, CDR1 is MNHEY and CDR2 is SVGAGI. The CDR3 runs to 14 residues. Trimming stripped 10 bases from V and 0 bases from J, with 12 bases between. CDR3 region: CATKQTATNEKLFF. In DNA, the CDR3 is TGTGCCACCAAACAGACAGCAACTAATGAAAAACTGTTTTTT.

The rearrangement links TRBV28 to TRBJ1-2; the D gene is possibly TRBD1 (5 bases). The CDR3 is made up of 14 amino acids. Germline loops: CDR1 MDHEN, CDR2 SYDVKM. V lost 5 bases and J lost 2, with 12 bases in between. Written as DNA, the CDR3 is TGTGCCAGCAGTGTGGACACGGTGAACTATGGCTACACCTTC. Translating gives CASSVDTVNYGYTF.

This clone was recorded a few times. This chain connects TRBV30 to TRBJ2-2; 7 nucleotides line up with TRBD1. Germline CDR1 and CDR2: GTSNPN and SVGIG (reference sequence). This CDR3 is 14 amino acids long. V lost 8 bases, J lost 5 bases, and 11 bases stayed unmatched. CDR3 loop: CARTPLQGTGELFF. The CDR3, as DNA: TGTGCCCGGACCCCATTACAGGGGACCGGGGAGCTGTTTTTT.

The chain employs TRBV6-6 and TRBJ2-5; possibly TRBD2 for D (6 bases). V was cut by 5 bases and J by 9 bases, with 10 bases left in between. From germline, CDR1 is MNHNY and CDR2 SVGAGI (reference sequence). This CDR3 comprises 11 residues. CDR3: CASSGREAQYF. Written as DNA, the CDR3 is TGTGCCAGCAGTGGCAGGGAGGCCCAGTACTTC.

CDR3 amino acids: CASSLRNRLAGGPTDTQYF. In DNA form, the CDR3 reads TGTGCCAGCAGTTTACGAAACCGACTAGCGGGAGGGCCCACAGATACGCAGTATTTT. The gene calls are TRBV27 and TRBJ2-3, with 14 bases identical to TRBD2. This CDR3 has 19 residues. With V trimmed by 2 bases and J by 2 bases, 9 bases remained unmatched. Germline V gives CDR1 MNHEY, CDR2 SMNVEV (reference sequence).

V usage is TRBV21-1 and J usage is TRBJ2-7; the D call TRBD1 from the table was never checked on the DNA. TRBV21-1 is marked as a pseudogene. This CDR3 is built from 15 residues. This CDR3 reads CASSPSGTGPYEQYF. CDR3 bases: TGTGCCAGCAGTCCCTCCGGGACAGGGCCCTACGAGCAGTACTTC.

This chain uses TRBV2 with TRBJ1-4; maybe TRBD1 (5 bases). Germline V gene data show CDR1 as SNHLY and CDR2 as FYNNEI. V lost 4 bases to trimming and J lost 8 bases, with 14 bases between them. The CDR3 contains 14 residues. The CDR3 nucleotides read TGTGCCAGCAGTGGGTCGACAGAGGGAGAAAAACTGTTTTTT. It is translated as CASSGSTEGEKLFF.

This clone has a single count. The chain carries TRBV19 and TRBJ1-5, with D perhaps matching TRBD1 (6 bases). The germline V gene encodes CDR1 LNHDA and CDR2 SQIVND (reference sequence). V lost 8 bases and J lost 7, with 15 bases in between. The CDR3 runs to 13 residues. CDR3 bases: TGTGCCAGTGAGGGGGTATCACGCCAGCCCCAGCATTTT. Its translation: CASEGVSRQPQHF.

This chain uses TRBV5-5 with TRBJ2-7, with a weak D call TRBD1 (6 bases). The CDR3 runs to 14 residues. In germline, CDR1 is SGHKS, CDR2 YYEKEE (reference sequence). The V end was cut by 1 base, the J end by 3 bases, with 11 bases between. DNA of the CDR3: TGTGCCAGCAGCTTGATGGGGGCTGACTACGAGCAGTACTTC. It specifies CASSLMGADYEQYF. Drawing the rest from reference TRBV5-5 and TRBJ2-7, the complete variable domain is DAGVTQSPTHLIKTRGQQVTLRCSPISGHKSVSWYQQVLGQGPQFIFQYYEKEERGRGNFPDRFSARQFPNYSSELNVNALLLGDSALYLCASSLMGADYEQYFGPGTRLTVT.

Concerning this clone: At one boundary the junction diverges from the germline segment, which might be a read error. V and J are TRBV6-1 and TRBJ2-5, with D perhaps TRBD1 or TRBD2 (7 bases each). This CDR3 contains 11 residues. Germline V gives CDR1 MNHNS, CDR2 SASEGT. The CDR3 DNA reads TGTGCCAGCACCACCGCAGGGGGGGGAGACTTC. Its protein product is CASTTAGGGDF.

This clone has just one count. The chain employs TRBV4-3 and TRBJ2-5; weak D call: TRBD1 (5 bases). The J call is in doubt because the DNA end fits TRBJ2-7 better. This CDR3 is built from 15 residues. Germline CDR1 and CDR2: LGHNA and YSLEER. The CDR3 DNA is TGCGCCAGCAGCCAAGAAGCCCAGGGTCCCTACGAGCAGTACTTC. It is translated as CASSQEAQGPYEQYF.

This sequence joins TRBV19 and TRBJ2-2; TRBD1 might be the D (6 bases). The V gene lost 6 bases and the J gene lost 5 bases, with 10 bases spanning the gap. The CDR3 contains 13 residues. Germline V gene lookup returns CDR1 LNHDA and CDR2 SQIVND (reference sequence). The CDR3 DNA reads TGTGCCAGTAGCCCCACAGGGACCGGGGAGCTGTTTTTT. Its protein is CASSPTGTGELFF.

The count of this clone is one. The chain links TRBV5-5 to TRBJ2-7, with D possibly being TRBD1 (5 bases). Per germline, CDR1 SGHKS and CDR2 YYEKEE (reference sequence). CDR3 length: 13 amino acids. V was shortened by 4 bases and J by 3 bases, with 11 bases between the two germline ends. CDR3 DNA: TGTGCCAGCAGCGTGACAGAGAGCTACGAGCAGTACTTC. It codes for CASSVTESYEQYF.

This chain uses TRBV4-1 with TRBJ1-3, with D maybe TRBD1 (6 bases). This CDR3 spans 17 amino acids. Looked up from germline, CDR1 is MGHRA and CDR2 is YSYEKL. The V and J ends lost 1 base and 2 bases respectively, with 15 bases between them. CDR3 sequence: CASSQGGQGMTGNTIYF. CDR3 bases: TGCGCCAGCAGCCAAGGTGGTCAGGGGATGACTGGAAACACCATATATTTT.

This clone came up once. CDR3 bases: TGTGCTAATCTAGTCGGATCCAACTATGGCTACACCTTC. Translating it yields CANLVGSNYGYTF. The chain employs TRBV12-5 and TRBJ1-2, with D hard to call. The V gene's germline CDR1 is LGHNT and CDR2 FRNRAP. The CDR3 loop spans 13 amino acids. V lost 10 bases and J 2 bases, leaving 14 bases between the germline ends.

This chain uses TRBV18 with TRBJ2-1, with 7 bases lining up with TRBD2. The CDR3 runs 16 residues. Germline V gene data show CDR1 as KGHSH and CDR2 as LQKENI. Germline trimming cut 4 bases from V and 2 bases from J; bases unmatched to any gene: 8. The CDR3 sequence: CASSLNTLATYNEQFF. The DNA of the CDR3 is TGTGCCAGCTCACTAAACACACTAGCGACCTACAATGAGCAGTTCTTC. The full variable domain, completed using reference TRBV18 and TRBJ2-1, is NAGVMQNPRHLVRRRGQEARLRCSPMKGHSHVYWYRQLPEEGLKFMVYLQKENIIDESGMPKERFSAEFPKEGPSILRIQQVVRGDSAAYFCASSLNTLATYNEQFFGPGTRLTVL.

CDR3 nucleotides: TGTGCCAGTAGTCCGCTGTGGGGAGGGTCCTACAATGAGCAGTTCTTC. Protein product: CASSPLWGGSYNEQFF. The V and J genes are TRBV19 and TRBJ2-1, with 7 bases lining up with TRBD2. With 5 bases clipped from V and 1 base from J, the junction kept 8 bases outside the gene matches. Germline assignment: CDR1 LNHDA and CDR2 SQIVND (reference sequence). This CDR3 has 16 residues.

The V call is TRBV4-2, the J call TRBJ2-2, with D tentatively TRBD1 (6 bases). Trimming cost V 4 bases and J 3 bases, with 6 bases left between them. Germline CDR1 is LGHNA and CDR2 is YNFKEQ. The CDR3 sequence is 13 residues long. The CDR3 protein is CASSPGDTGELFF. The CDR3 DNA sequence: TGTGCCAGCAGCCCAGGGGACACCGGGGAGCTGTTTTTT.

The rearrangement links TRBV28 to TRBJ1-2, with no clear D. The CDR3 extends over 14 amino acids. Trimming took 5 bases from V and 7 from J, leaving 17 bases between them. CDR1 is MDHEN, CDR2 SYDVKM, per germline. The CDR3 DNA follows: TGTGCCAGCAGTCTTGACCCCTCCGGTGCTGGCTACACCTTC. It encodes CASSLDPSGAGYTF.

The chain uses TRBV28 and TRBJ1-5; D not resolved. The CDR3 loop spans 15 amino acids. V lost 5 bases and J 2 bases, leaving 13 bases between the germline ends. The germline CDR1 and CDR2 sequences are MDHEN and SYDVKM. The CDR3 DNA follows: TGTGCCAGCAGTAAGGGTGGTCTGGGCAATCAGCCCCAGCATTTT. Translated, it gives CASSKGGLGNQPQHF. Combining the CDR3 with reference TRBV28 and TRBJ1-5 gives the whole variable domain DVKVTQSSRYLVKRTGEKVFLECVQDMDHENMFWYRQDPGLGLRLIYFSYDVKMKEKGDIPEGYSVSREKKERFSLILESASTNQTSMYLCASSKGGLGNQPQHFGDGTRLSIL.

The chain combines TRBV27 with TRBJ1-2, with D maybe TRBD1 (6 bases). The CDR3 runs 16 residues. V gave up 2 bases and J gave up 4 bases, with 17 bases separating them. The germline CDR1 and CDR2 sequences are MNHEY and SMNVEV (reference sequence). CDR3 protein: CASSLRGGREVYGYTF. DNA of the CDR3: TGTGCCAGCAGTTTACGGGGGGGCAGGGAGGTCTATGGCTACACCTTC.

Turning to this clone: A far larger clone is off by one base, so a read error is likely. This chain joins TRBV7-9 and TRBJ2-5; D possibly matches TRBD1 or TRBD2 (5 bases each). Germline CDR1 is SEHNR and CDR2 is FQNEAQ (reference sequence). V was clipped by 1 base and J by 6 bases, with 18 bases between them. CDR3 length: 16 amino acids. CDR3 sequence reads: CASSLVGGDNKKTQYF. DNA for the CDR3: TGTGCCAGCAGCTTAGTTGGGGGTGACAATAAAAAGACCCAGTACTTC.

The genes are TRBV30 and TRBJ1-1; 7 positions match TRBD1. This CDR3 comprises 17 residues. Unmatched junction bases numbered 19, after V lost 3 bases and J lost 6 bases. Germline CDR1 reads GTSNPN; CDR2 reads SVGIG (reference sequence). The CDR3 region is CAWSSTNRQGSSAEAFF. CDR3 in DNA: TGTGCCTGGAGCTCAACCAACCGACAGGGAAGTTCGGCTGAAGCTTTCTTT.

Here the CDR3 DNA reads TGTGCCAGCAGCTTAGCGCTACAGGGGCCCAACTATGGCTACACCTTC. It encodes CASSLALQGPNYGYTF. The J gene is TRBJ1-2, the V gene TRBV7-2; TRBD1 matches 7 bases. Germline V gene data show CDR1 as SGHTA and CDR2 as FQGNSA. The CDR3 length is 16 residues. The junction had 6 bases not matched to a gene; V was cut back by 0 bases and J by 2 bases.

The chain combines TRBV5-3 with TRBJ2-2; 9 bases are shared with TRBD2. TRBV5-3 is given ORF status, its function remaining uncertain. The V and J ends lost 2 bases and 0 bases, in that order; junction bases with no gene match: 5. This CDR3 contains 17 residues. The CDR3 DNA reads TGTGCCAGAAGCTTCCTAGCGGGGTTCACGAACACCGGGGAGCTGTTTTTT. Translating gives CARSFLAGFTNTGELFF.

This chain joins TRBV12-2 and TRBJ2-6; TRBD1, the D gene given by the table, was not confirmed from the DNA. TRBV12-2 is tagged as a pseudogene. The CDR3 extends over 18 amino acids. CDR3 coding DNA: TGTGCAAGTCGCTTTAACCCCTTTGACAGCTCTGGGGCCAACGTCCTGACTTTC. Its protein is CASRFNPFDSSGANVLTF.